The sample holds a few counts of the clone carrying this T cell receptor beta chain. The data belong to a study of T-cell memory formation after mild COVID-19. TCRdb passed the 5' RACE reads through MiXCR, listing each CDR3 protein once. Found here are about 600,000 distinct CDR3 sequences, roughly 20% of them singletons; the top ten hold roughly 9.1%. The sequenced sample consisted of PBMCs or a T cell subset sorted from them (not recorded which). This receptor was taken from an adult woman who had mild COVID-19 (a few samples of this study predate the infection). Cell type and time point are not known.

The CDR3 DNA follows: TGTGCCAGCAGTTCCATCCCGGCCGTGACGGGAGAGTTCTTC. Amino acids: CASSSIPAVTGEFF. V usage is TRBV12-3 or TRBV12-4 and J usage is TRBJ2-1; TRBD2 might be the D (6 bases). V lost 4 bases to trimming and J lost 14 bases, with 21 bases between them. There are 14 residues in the CDR3.